The 15 T cell receptor beta chains below were found in one sample sequenced in a study of T cells in Graves' hyperthyroidism and ophthalmopathy. RNA transcripts gave rise to amplified TCR beta CDR3 regions. The TCR CDR3 first-round RT-PCR relied on the HTBI primer set. TCRdb re-called the multiplex PCR reads with MiXCR, one entry per CDR3 protein. The sample yields hundreds of thousands of distinct CDR3 sequences, approximately 14% seen once. Sequencing input: blood. The source is a man between 18 and 29 years old with Graves' ophthalmopathy.

This clonotype was recorded many times. This sequence joins TRBV3-1 and TRBJ1-2; D unclear. The CDR3 is made up of 15 amino acids. The germline CDR1 and CDR2 sequences are LGHDT and YNNKEL (reference sequence). With 1 base removed from V and 8 bases from J, the gap between germline ends came to 17 bases. The CDR3 protein is CASSQVFGVSWGYTF. The CDR3 DNA follows: TGTGCCAGCAGCCAAGTTTTCGGGGTTTCATGGGGCTACACCTTC.

This clonotype came up many times. This chain links TRBV3-1 with TRBJ2-7; the D is unclear. CDR1 is LGHDT and CDR2 is YNNKEL in the germline V gene (reference sequence). With 0 bases removed from V and 9 bases from J, the gap between germline ends came to 12 bases. CDR3 size: 13 residues. This CDR3 reads CASSQDVVTVQYF. The DNA of the CDR3 is TGTGCCAGCAGCCAAGATGTAGTTACGGTGCAGTACTTC.

This clonotype came up many times. The chain links TRBV5-1 to TRBJ2-7; D tentatively reads TRBD1 or TRBD2 (5 bases each). V lost 2 bases and J lost 3, with 15 bases in between. Germline assignment: CDR1 SGHRS and CDR2 YFSETQ. CDR3 length: 15 amino acids. CDR3 in DNA: TGCGCCAGCAGCTTAACCGGGACCACCAACTACGAGCAGTACTTC. This translates into CASSLTGTTNYEQYF.

This clonotype was seen at least ten times. This rearrangement joins TRBV7-9 to TRBJ1-1; D not certain. The CDR3 covers 12 residues. The germline CDR1 and CDR2 sequences are SEHNR and FQNEAQ (reference sequence). Trimming took 1 base from V and 6 from J, leaving 6 bases between them. CDR3 in DNA: TGTGCCAGCAGCTTAGGAGGAGCTGAAGCTTTCTTT. The encoded protein is CASSLGGAEAFF.

This clonotype appeared many times. The rearrangement uses TRBV20-1 and TRBJ2-7; D perhaps matches TRBD2 (6 bases). Trimming removed 0 bases from V and 5 bases from J, with 11 bases in between. Germline CDR1 and CDR2: DFQATT and SNEGSKA (reference sequence). This CDR3 region has 13 residues. CDR3 residues: CSARDVREDEQYF. For the CDR3, the DNA is TGCAGTGCTAGAGATGTCAGGGAGGACGAGCAGTACTTC.

Of note for this clonotype: A much larger clone is a single base away; this may be a read error. Because the CDR3 is missing its conserved closing phenylalanine or tryptophan, this is likely a read error. The chain links TRBV12-3 or TRBV12-4 to TRBJ2-5, with 13 bases matching TRBD2. The ends lost 4 bases at V and 1 base at J; junction bases unmatched: 3. The CDR3 sequence is 16 residues long. DNA of the CDR3: TGTGCCAGCAGTTGGACTAGCGGGGGTTTCCAAGAGACCCAGTACCTC. Protein: CASSWTSGGFQETQYL.

This clonotype was found many times. The V call is TRBV12-3 or TRBV12-4, the J call TRBJ1-1; tentatively, D is TRBD1 (5 bases). Trimming left V 5 bases short and J 7 bases short, with 17 bases between. The CDR3 sequence is 14 residues long. CDR3 sequence (DNA): TGTGCCAGCAGTGTTTCCGGCGGGGGGGGTGAAGCTTTCTTT. This sequence encodes CASSVSGGGGEAFF.

This chain joins TRBV20-1 and TRBJ2-1; 8 nucleotides agree with TRBD2. In germline, CDR1 is DFQATT, CDR2 SNEGSKA (reference sequence). J lost 4 bases, V lost 0 bases, and 5 bases had no gene match. CDR3 length: 15 amino acids. This chain's CDR3 is CSARDVGGRYNEQFF. CDR3 DNA: TGCAGTGCTAGAGATGTCGGCGGGAGGTACAATGAGCAGTTCTTC.

This clonotype came up many times. This chain connects TRBV27 to TRBJ1-5, with TRBD1 matching over 9 bases. Germline assignment: CDR1 MNHEY and CDR2 SMNVEV (reference sequence). There are 16 residues in the CDR3. V was clipped by 5 bases and J by 6 bases; unmatched bases: 11. The CDR3 nucleotides read TGTGCCAGCAGTCGACTCCTCGGGACAGGGACTCAGCCCCAGCATTTT. Its translation is CASSRLLGTGTQPQHF.

This clonotype was observed a handful of times. This may arise from a read error, as a much more abundant clone is one base away. The rearrangement links TRBV3-1 to TRBJ1-4, with 7 bases fitting TRBD1. Germline lookup yields CDR1 LGHDT and CDR2 YNNKEL (reference sequence). The CDR3 has 16 residues. Unmatched junction bases numbered 9, after V lost 1 base and J lost 7 bases. CDR3 in amino acids: CASSQASRQGLEKLFF. The CDR3, as DNA: TGTGCCAGCAGCCAAGCGTCGAGACAGGGTCTTGAAAAACTGTTTTTT.

This clonotype has at least ten counts. This sequence joins TRBV5-1 and TRBJ2-3; 7 bases fit TRBD2. The J segment lost 7 bases and the V segment lost 4 bases, leaving 21 bases of the junction unmatched. This CDR3 has 18 amino acids. Germline assignment: CDR1 SGHRS and CDR2 YFSETQ. For the CDR3, the DNA is TGCGCCAGCAGCGATAACCTCCTTGGAGCGGGGTATGGTTATACGCAGTATTTT. This encodes CASSDNLLGAGYGYTQYF.

V usage is TRBV3-1 and J usage is TRBJ1-4; 7 positions match TRBD1. The length of the CDR3 is 14 residues. Losses at the gene ends were 1 base for V and 6 bases for J; bases not matched to a gene: 2. Germline V gene sequence: CDR1 LGHDT, CDR2 YNNKEL (reference sequence). The CDR3 DNA reads TGTGCCAGCAGCCAAGCGGGACAGTATGAAAAACTGTTTTTT. Translated: CASSQAGQYEKLFF.

The sample holds a few counts of this clonotype. The chain combines TRBV15 with TRBJ2-5; a weak D match, TRBD1 (6 bases). CDR3 length: 15 amino acids. With 5 bases removed from V and 5 bases from J, the gap between germline ends came to 18 bases. Germline V lookup: CDR1 LNHNV, CDR2 YYDKDF (reference sequence). The CDR3: CATSHEQGRRETQYF. The CDR3 nucleotides are TGTGCCACCAGCCACGAACAGGGAAGGCGGGAGACCCAGTACTTC.

This clonotype was picked up many times. The J gene is TRBJ2-7, the V gene TRBV12-3 or TRBV12-4, with TRBD1 matching over 7 bases. This CDR3 is 14 amino acids long. The J segment lost 6 bases and the V segment lost 4 bases, leaving 9 bases of the junction unmatched. CDR3 nucleotides: TGTGCCAGCAGTTCGCGACAGGGACGGAGCGAGCAGTACTTC. It encodes CASSSRQGRSEQYF.

The genes are TRBV10-1 and TRBJ1-5; a possible D gene is TRBD1 (5 bases). Germline V gene sequence: CDR1 WNHNN, CDR2 SYGVQD (reference sequence). The CDR3 runs 14 residues. Trimming took off 0 bases at V and 9 bases at J, with 12 bases between the two ends. CDR3 region: CASSESGVVGPQHF. As DNA, the CDR3 is TGCGCCAGCAGTGAGTCGGGGGTGGTTGGGCCCCAGCATTTT.